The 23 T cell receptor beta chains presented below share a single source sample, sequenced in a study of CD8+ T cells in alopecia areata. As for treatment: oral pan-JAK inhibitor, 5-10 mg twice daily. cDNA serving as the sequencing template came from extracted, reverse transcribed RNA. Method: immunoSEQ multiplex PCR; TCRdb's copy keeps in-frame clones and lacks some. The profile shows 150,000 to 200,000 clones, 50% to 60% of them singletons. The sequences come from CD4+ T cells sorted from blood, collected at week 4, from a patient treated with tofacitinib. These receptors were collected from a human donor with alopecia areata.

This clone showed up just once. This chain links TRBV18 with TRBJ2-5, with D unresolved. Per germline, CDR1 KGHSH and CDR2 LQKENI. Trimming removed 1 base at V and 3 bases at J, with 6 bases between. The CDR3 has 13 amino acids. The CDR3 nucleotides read TGTGCCAGCTCACCACGTTGGGAAGAGACCCAGTACTTC. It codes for CASSPRWEETQYF. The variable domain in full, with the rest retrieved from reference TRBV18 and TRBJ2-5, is NAGVMQNPRHLVRRRGQEARLRCSPMKGHSHVYWYRQLPEEGLKFMVYLQKENIIDESGMPKERFSAEFPKEGPSILRIQQVVRGDSAAYFCASSPRWEETQYFGPGTRLLVL.

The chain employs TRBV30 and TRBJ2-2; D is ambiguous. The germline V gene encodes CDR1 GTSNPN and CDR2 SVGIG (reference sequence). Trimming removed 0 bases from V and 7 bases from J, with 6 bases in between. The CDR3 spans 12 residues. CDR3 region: CAWSVQYGELFF. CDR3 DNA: TGTGCCTGGAGTGTACAATACGGGGAGCTGTTTTTT.

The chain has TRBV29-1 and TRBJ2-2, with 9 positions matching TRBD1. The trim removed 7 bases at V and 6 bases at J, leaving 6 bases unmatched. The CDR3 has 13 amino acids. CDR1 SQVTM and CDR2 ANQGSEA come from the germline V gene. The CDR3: CSGGQGSAGELFF. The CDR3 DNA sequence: TGCAGCGGGGGACAGGGTTCCGCCGGGGAGCTGTTTTTT.

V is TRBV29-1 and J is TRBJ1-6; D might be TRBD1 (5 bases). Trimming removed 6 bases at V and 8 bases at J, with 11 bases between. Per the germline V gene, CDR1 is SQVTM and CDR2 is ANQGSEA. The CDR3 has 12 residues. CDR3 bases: TGCAGCGTACGGGACGGAGATTCACCCCTCCACTTT. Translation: CSVRDGDSPLHF.

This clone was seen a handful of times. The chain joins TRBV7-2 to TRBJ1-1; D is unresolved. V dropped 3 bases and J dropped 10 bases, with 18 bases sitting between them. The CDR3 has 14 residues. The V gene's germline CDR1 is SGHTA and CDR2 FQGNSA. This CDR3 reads CASSFGGLESGAFF. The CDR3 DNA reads TGTGCCAGCAGCTTTGGCGGGCTAGAGAGTGGAGCTTTCTTT.

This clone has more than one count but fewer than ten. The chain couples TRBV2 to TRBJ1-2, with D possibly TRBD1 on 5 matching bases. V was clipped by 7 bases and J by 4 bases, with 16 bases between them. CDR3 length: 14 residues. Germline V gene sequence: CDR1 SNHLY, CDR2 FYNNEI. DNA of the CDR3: TGTGCCAGCACTTCGGGGCAGGGAGGCTATGGCTACACCTTC. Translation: CASTSGQGGYGYTF.

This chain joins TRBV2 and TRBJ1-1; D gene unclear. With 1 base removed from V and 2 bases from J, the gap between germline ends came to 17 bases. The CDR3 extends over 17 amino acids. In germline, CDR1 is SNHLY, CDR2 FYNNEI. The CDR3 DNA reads TGTGCCAGCAGTGAAGTTTTGACCTTAGGAGGTAACACTGAAGCTTTCTTT. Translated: CASSEVLTLGGNTEAFF. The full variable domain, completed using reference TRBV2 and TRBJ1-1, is EPEVTQTPSHQVTQMGQEVILRCVPISNHLYFYWYRQILGQKVEFLVSFYNNEISEKSEIFDDQFSVERPDGSNFTLKIRSTKLEDSAMYFCASSEVLTLGGNTEAFFGQGTRLTVV.

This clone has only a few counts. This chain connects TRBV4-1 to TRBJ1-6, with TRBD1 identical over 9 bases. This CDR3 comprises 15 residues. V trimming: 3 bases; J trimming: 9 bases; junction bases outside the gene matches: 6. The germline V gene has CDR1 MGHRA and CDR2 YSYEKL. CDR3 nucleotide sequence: TGCGCCAGCAGCCACCCGGACAGGGGAGGTTCACCCCTCCACTTT. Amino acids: CASSHPDRGGSPLHF.

The CDR3 spells CAISEEANVLTF. CDR3 nucleotide sequence: TGTGCCATCAGCGAGGAGGCCAACGTCCTGACTTTC. The chain combines TRBV10-3 with TRBJ2-6; D gene unclear. The CDR3 consists of 12 residues. Germline V gene data show CDR1 as ENHRY and CDR2 as SYGVKD. Trimming cost V 6 bases and J 6 bases, with 6 bases left between them.

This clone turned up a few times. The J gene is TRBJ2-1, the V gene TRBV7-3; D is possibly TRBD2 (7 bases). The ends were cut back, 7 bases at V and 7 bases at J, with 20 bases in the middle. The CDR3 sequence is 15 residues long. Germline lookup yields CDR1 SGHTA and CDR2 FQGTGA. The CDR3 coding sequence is TGTGCCAGCACCCCTAGGGGGGGGGCAAGGAATGAGCAGTTCTTC. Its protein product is CASTPRGGARNEQFF.

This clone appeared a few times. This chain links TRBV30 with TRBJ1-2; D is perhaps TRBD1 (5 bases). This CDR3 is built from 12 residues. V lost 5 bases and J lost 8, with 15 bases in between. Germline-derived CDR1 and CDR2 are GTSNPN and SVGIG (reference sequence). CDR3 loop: CAWGSVRGGYTF. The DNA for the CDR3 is TGTGCCTGGGGGTCCGTGAGGGGCGGCTACACCTTC.

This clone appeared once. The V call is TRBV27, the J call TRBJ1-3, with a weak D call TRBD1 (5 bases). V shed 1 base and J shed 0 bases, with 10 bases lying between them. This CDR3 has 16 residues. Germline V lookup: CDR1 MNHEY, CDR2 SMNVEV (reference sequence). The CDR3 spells CASSLLGANSGNTIYF. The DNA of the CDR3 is TGTGCCAGCAGTTTATTAGGGGCGAACTCTGGAAACACCATATATTTT.

CDR3 sequence: CASSQSGTGVGYTF. The CDR3 DNA is TGTGCCAGCAGTCAGTCCGGGACAGGGGTTGGCTACACCTTC. The chain combines TRBV2 with TRBJ1-2; 10 nucleotides line up with TRBD1. CDR1 is SNHLY, CDR2 FYNNEI, per germline. CDR3 length equals 14 residues. Trimming at V came to 5 bases and at J to 7 bases, leaving 7 bases not matched to a gene.

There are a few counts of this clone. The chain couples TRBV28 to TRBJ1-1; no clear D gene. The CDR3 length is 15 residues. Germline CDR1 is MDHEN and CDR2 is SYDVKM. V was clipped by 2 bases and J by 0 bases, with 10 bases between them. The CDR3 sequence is CASSLGPLLNTEAFF. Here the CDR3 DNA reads TGTGCCAGCAGTTTAGGACCACTACTGAACACTGAAGCTTTCTTT.

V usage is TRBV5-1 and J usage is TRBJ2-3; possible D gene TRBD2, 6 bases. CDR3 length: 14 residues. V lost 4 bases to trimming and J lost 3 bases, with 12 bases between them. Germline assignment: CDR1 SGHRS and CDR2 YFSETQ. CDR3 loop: CASSPRGPTDTQYF. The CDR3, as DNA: TGCGCCAGCAGCCCGCGGGGACCGACAGATACGCAGTATTTT.

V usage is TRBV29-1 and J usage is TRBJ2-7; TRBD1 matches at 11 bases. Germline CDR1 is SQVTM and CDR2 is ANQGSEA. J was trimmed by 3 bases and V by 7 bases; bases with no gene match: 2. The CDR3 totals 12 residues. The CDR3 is CSGGQGGYEQYF. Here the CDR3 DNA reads TGCAGCGGGGGACAGGGGGGCTACGAGCAGTACTTC.

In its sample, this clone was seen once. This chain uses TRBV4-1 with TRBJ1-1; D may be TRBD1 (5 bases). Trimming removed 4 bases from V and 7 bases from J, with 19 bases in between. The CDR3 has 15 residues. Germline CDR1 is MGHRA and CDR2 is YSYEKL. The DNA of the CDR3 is TGCGCCAGCAGCCGGGCCAGGGCGGGGGATGATGAAGCTTTCTTT. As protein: CASSRARAGDDEAFF.

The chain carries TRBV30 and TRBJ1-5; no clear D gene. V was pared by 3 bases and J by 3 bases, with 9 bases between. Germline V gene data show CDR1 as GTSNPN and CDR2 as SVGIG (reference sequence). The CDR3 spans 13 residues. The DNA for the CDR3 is TGTGCCTGGAGGGAGCGGCTCAATCAGCCCCAGCATTTT. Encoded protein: CAWRERLNQPQHF.

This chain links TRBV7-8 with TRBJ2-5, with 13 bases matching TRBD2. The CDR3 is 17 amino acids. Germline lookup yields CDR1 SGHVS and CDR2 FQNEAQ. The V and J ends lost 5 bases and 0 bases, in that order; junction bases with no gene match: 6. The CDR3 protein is CASSQLAGGPYQETQYF. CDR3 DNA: TGTGCCAGCAGCCAACTAGCGGGGGGGCCGTACCAAGAGACCCAGTACTTC.

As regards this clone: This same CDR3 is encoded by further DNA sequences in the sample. In DNA form, the CDR3 reads TGCAGCGTCGCTAGACAGGGCTTTGAAGCTTTCTTT. The encoded protein is CSVARQGFEAFF. The rearrangement uses TRBV29-1 and TRBJ1-1; 7 nucleotides match TRBD1. J lost 7 bases, V lost 6 bases, and 8 bases had no gene match. CDR1 and CDR2 (germline): SQVTM, ANQGSEA. The CDR3 runs to 12 residues.

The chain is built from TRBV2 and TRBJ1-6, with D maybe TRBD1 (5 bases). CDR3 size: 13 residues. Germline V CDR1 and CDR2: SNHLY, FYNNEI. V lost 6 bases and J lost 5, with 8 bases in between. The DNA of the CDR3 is TGTGCCAGCAGGCGGGGCGATAATTCACCCCTCCACTTT. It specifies CASRRGDNSPLHF.

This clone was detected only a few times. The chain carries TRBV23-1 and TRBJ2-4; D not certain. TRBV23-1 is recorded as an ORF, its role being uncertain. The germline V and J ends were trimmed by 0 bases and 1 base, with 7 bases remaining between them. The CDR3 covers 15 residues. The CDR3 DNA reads TGCGCCAGCAGTCAATCGTGCAGTGCCAAAAACATTCAGTACTTC. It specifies CASSQSCSAKNIQYF.

Here the CDR3 reads CAITNTGELFF. The CDR3 DNA reads TGTGCCATCACCAACACCGGGGAGCTGTTTTTT. This chain uses TRBV10-3 with TRBJ2-2; no definite D call. CDR1 is ENHRY, CDR2 SYGVKD, per germline. The V end was cut by 7 bases, the J end by 2 bases, with 2 bases between. This CDR3 is built from 11 residues.